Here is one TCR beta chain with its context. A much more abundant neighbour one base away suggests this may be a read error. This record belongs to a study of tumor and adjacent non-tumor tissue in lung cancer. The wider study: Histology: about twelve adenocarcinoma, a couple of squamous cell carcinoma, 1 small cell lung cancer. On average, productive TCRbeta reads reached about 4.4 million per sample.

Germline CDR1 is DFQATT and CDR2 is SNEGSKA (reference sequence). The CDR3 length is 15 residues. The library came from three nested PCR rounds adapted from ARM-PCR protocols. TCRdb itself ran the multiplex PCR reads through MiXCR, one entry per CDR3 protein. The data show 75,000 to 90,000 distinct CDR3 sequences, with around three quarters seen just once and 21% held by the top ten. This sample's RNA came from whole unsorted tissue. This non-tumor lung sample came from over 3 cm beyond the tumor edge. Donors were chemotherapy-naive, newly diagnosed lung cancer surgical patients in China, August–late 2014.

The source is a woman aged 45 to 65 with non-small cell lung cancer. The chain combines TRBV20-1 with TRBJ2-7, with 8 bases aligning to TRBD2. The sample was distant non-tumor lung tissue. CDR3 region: CTATRTGGSSYEQYF. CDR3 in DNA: TGCACTGCTACCCGTACGGGAGGGAGCTCCTACGAGCAGTACTTC.